The next 17 T cell receptor beta chains were all read from a single sample in a study of blood T cell repertoires in COVID-19. Profiled with immunoSEQ multiplex PCR; TCRdb holds only in-frame clones, not every one. This sample has roughly 80,000 clones, with 91% found just once. Sequencing input: peripheral blood. The receptors originated from a woman aged 50 to 60 in a cohort sampled during active COVID-19.

The chain couples TRBV11-3 to TRBJ1-6; 7 positions agree with TRBD1. The CDR3 spans 17 residues. Germline V gene data show CDR1 as SGHNT and CDR2 as YENEEA. With 3 bases clipped from V and 8 bases from J, the junction kept 13 bases outside the gene matches. CDR3 sequence: CASSLRDSNSFYSPLHF. The CDR3 DNA follows: TGTGCCAGCAGCTTGAGGGACAGCAACAGCTTCTATTCACCCCTCCACTTT.

The chain has TRBV29-1 and TRBJ1-1, with a possible D match to TRBD1 (5 bases). Trimming removed 4 bases from V and 5 bases from J, with 11 bases in between. This CDR3 is 12 amino acids long. Germline CDR1 reads SQVTM; CDR2 reads ANQGSEA. CDR3 nucleotides: TGCAGCGTTGTAGGGGCGCGGACTGAAGCTTTCTTT. It encodes CSVVGARTEAFF.

V gene TRBV28 combines with J gene TRBJ2-3; D is uncertain. Germline V gene lookup returns CDR1 MDHEN and CDR2 SYDVKM. The V end was cut by 3 bases, the J end by 7 bases, with 14 bases between. The CDR3 has 14 residues. The CDR3 region is CASSLGRITHTQYF. The CDR3 DNA reads as TGTGCCAGCAGTTTGGGCAGAATAACCCATACGCAGTATTTT.

The chain has TRBV11-2 and TRBJ2-7, with D perhaps TRBD2 (6 bases). The CDR3 loop spans 15 amino acids. Trimming pared 7 bases from V and 2 bases from J, leaving 18 bases between. The germline V gene encodes CDR1 SGHAT and CDR2 FQNNGV. CDR3 nucleotide sequence: TGTGCCAGCAACAGAGCTAGCGCCCTCACCTACGAGCAGTACTTC. This codes for CASNRASALTYEQYF. The full variable domain, in which reference TRBV11-2 and TRBJ2-7 provide the parts outside the CDR3, is EAGVAQSPRYKIIEKRQSVAFWCNPISGHATLYWYQQILGQGPKLLIQFQNNGVVDDSQLPKDRFSAERLKGVDSTLKIQPAKLEDSAVYLCASNRASALTYEQYFGPGTRLTVT.

The CDR3 nucleotides read TGCAGCGTTGCGGTGGCAGGGCGCACAGATACGCAGTATTTT. Encoded protein: CSVAVAGRTDTQYF. The chain is built from TRBV29-1 and TRBJ2-3; D is possibly TRBD1 (5 bases). This CDR3 contains 14 residues. Germline CDR1 and CDR2: SQVTM and ANQGSEA. Deletions cut 4 bases from V and 1 base from J, with 12 bases between.

The V call is TRBV23-1, the J call TRBJ1-5; 7 bases agree with TRBD1. Being an ORF, TRBV23-1 has a function that is uncertain. The CDR3 length is 19 residues. V dropped 0 bases and J dropped 0; count of bases not matched to a gene: 11. The CDR3 DNA sequence: TGCGCCAGCAGTCAATCGCTGTGGAGACAGGGATGTAGCAATCAGCCCCAGCATTTT. This codes for CASSQSLWRQGCSNQPQHF.

The chain's CDR3 is CASSVRTGSEADTQYF. The CDR3 DNA follows: TGTGCCAGCAGCGTAAGAACAGGCAGTGAGGCAGATACGCAGTATTTT. The chain uses TRBV9 and TRBJ2-3; D may be TRBD1 (5 bases). V lost 1 base to trimming and J lost 4 bases, with 16 bases between them. The CDR3 is made up of 16 amino acids. Germline loops: CDR1 SGDLS, CDR2 YYNGEE. Based on the CDR3 plus reference TRBV9 and TRBJ2-3, the full variable domain is DSGVTQTPKHLITATGQRVTLRCSPRSGDLSVYWYQQSLDQGLQFLIQYYNGEERAKGNILERFSAQQFPDLHSELNLSSLELGDSALYFCASSVRTGSEADTQYFGPGTRLTVL.

The rearrangement joins TRBV11-2 to TRBJ2-7, with D possibly matching TRBD1 (6 bases). Germline CDR1 and CDR2: SGHAT and FQNNGV. The ends were cut back, 5 bases at V and 4 bases at J, with 9 bases in the middle. The length of the CDR3 is 12 residues. The CDR3 nucleotides read TGTGCCAGCAGCAGAGGACAGTACGAGCAGTACTTC. Its translation is CASSRGQYEQYF.

The genes are TRBV7-9 and TRBJ2-6; 11 bases agree with TRBD1. This CDR3 is 17 amino acids long. The trim removed 5 bases at V and 8 bases at J, leaving 11 bases unmatched. Germline loops: CDR1 SEHNR, CDR2 FQNEAQ (reference sequence). CDR3 in DNA: TGTGCCAGCAGCGAAGGGACAGGGGGGTGGATTACCAACGTCCTGACTTTC. Its translation: CASSEGTGGWITNVLTF.

The chain joins TRBV5-1 to TRBJ1-3; D uncertain. The germline V gene has CDR1 SGHRS and CDR2 YFSETQ. V was pared by 0 bases and J by 2 bases, with 12 bases between. This CDR3 contains 16 residues. In DNA, the CDR3 is TGCGCCAGCAGCTTGGACAGCGGAACCCCTGGAAACACCATATATTTT. Translating it yields CASSLDSGTPGNTIYF. Using reference TRBV5-1 and TRBJ1-3 for the parts outside the CDR3, the full variable domain is KAGVTQTPRYLIKTRGQQVTLSCSPISGHRSVSWYQQTPGQGLQFLFEYFSETQRNKGNFPGRFSGRQFSNSRSEMNVSTLELGDSALYLCASSLDSGTPGNTIYFGEGSWLTVV.

The chain's CDR3 is CASTRDRAQRHYGYTF. The CDR3 DNA reads as TGTGCCAGCACTAGGGACAGGGCCCAAAGGCACTATGGCTACACCTTC. The V gene is TRBV2, the J gene TRBJ1-2, with TRBD1 identical over 9 bases. CDR1 and CDR2 from the germline V gene are SNHLY and FYNNEI. This CDR3 contains 16 residues. V was clipped by 7 bases and J by 3 bases; unmatched bases: 12. The whole variable domain, remainder taken from reference TRBV2 and TRBJ1-2, is EPEVTQTPSHQVTQMGQEVILRCVPISNHLYFYWYRQILGQKVEFLVSFYNNEISEKSEIFDDQFSVERPDGSNFTLKIRSTKLEDSAMYFCASTRDRAQRHYGYTFGSGTRLTVV.

V usage is TRBV2 and J usage is TRBJ2-1; 10 nucleotides agree with TRBD1. The CDR3 sequence is 14 residues long. V shed 7 bases, J shed 12 bases, and the junction held 12 bases outside the gene matches. CDR1 and CDR2 from the germline V gene are SNHLY and FYNNEI. The CDR3 protein is CASTLTGGFLGQFF. In DNA, the CDR3 is TGTGCCAGCACCCTGACAGGGGGCTTCCTGGGGCAGTTCTTC.

The chain recombines TRBV9 with TRBJ1-1; 10 bases align to TRBD1. Per the germline V gene, CDR1 is SGDLS and CDR2 is YYNGEE. CDR3 length: 15 amino acids. J gave up 7 bases and V 0 bases, and 6 bases lay outside the gene matches. Here the CDR3 reads CASSVDGQGVFEAFF. The CDR3 coding sequence is TGTGCCAGCAGCGTAGATGGACAGGGGGTCTTTGAAGCTTTCTTT. Using reference TRBV9 and TRBJ1-1 for the parts outside the CDR3, the full variable domain is DSGVTQTPKHLITATGQRVTLRCSPRSGDLSVYWYQQSLDQGLQFLIQYYNGEERAKGNILERFSAQQFPDLHSELNLSSLELGDSALYFCASSVDGQGVFEAFFGQGTRLTVV.

A few counts support this clone. This chain joins TRBV5-1 and TRBJ2-7; 7 positions agree with TRBD2. This CDR3 is built from 16 residues. The germline CDR1 and CDR2 sequences are SGHRS and YFSETQ. The V gene end was trimmed by 0 bases and the J gene end by 0 bases; junction bases not matched to a gene: 6. DNA for the CDR3: TGCGCCAGCAGCTTGGAGGTAGCGGGCAGCTCCTACGAGCAGTACTTC. It translates to CASSLEVAGSSYEQYF.

V gene TRBV7-8 combines with J gene TRBJ1-6; 8 bases line up with TRBD1. The CDR3 spans 14 residues. Germline V lookup: CDR1 SGHVS, CDR2 FQNEAQ. V shed 4 bases, J shed 6 bases, and the junction held 2 bases outside the gene matches. CDR3 DNA: TGTGCCAGCAGCTCAGGACAGGGTAATTCACCCCTCCACTTT. It codes for CASSSGQGNSPLHF.

The chain is built from TRBV19 and TRBJ1-1; the D gene is possibly TRBD1 (5 bases). In germline, CDR1 is LNHDA, CDR2 SQIVND (reference sequence). The CDR3 spans 14 residues. The V end was cut by 7 bases, the J end by 1 base, with 13 bases between. The CDR3 is CASTPGQWNTEAFF. CDR3 nucleotides: TGTGCCAGTACCCCCGGACAATGGAACACTGAAGCTTTCTTT.

In DNA, the CDR3 is TGTGCCAGCAGTCCTCCCGGGTCCTGGGAGACTGAAGCTTTCTTT. Its translation: CASSPPGSWETEAFF. The V and J genes are TRBV28 and TRBJ1-1, with D uncertain. The CDR3 has 15 amino acids. Looked up from germline, CDR1 is MDHEN and CDR2 is SYDVKM. V lost 5 bases, J lost 5 bases, and 18 bases lay in between.